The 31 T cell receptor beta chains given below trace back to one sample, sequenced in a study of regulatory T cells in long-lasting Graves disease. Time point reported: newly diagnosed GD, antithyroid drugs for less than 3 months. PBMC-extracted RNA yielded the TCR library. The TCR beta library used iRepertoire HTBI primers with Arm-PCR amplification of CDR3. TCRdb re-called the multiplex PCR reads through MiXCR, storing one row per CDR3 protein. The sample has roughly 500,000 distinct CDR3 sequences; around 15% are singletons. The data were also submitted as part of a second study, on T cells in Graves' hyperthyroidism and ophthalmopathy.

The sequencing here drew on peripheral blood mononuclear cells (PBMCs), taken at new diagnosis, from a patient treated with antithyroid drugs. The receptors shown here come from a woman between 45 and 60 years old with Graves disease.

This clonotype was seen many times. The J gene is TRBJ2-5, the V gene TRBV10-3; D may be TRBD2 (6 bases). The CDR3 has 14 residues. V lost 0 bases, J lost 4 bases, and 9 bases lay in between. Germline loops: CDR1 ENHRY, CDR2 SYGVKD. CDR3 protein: CAISESWGGETQYF. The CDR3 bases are TGTGCCATCAGTGAGTCATGGGGAGGAGAGACCCAGTACTTC.

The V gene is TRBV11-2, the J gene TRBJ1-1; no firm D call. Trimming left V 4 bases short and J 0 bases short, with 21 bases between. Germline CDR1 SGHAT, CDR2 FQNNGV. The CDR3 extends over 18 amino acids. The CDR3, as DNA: TGTGCCAGCAGCTCATTAAGTGCCCTTCGAGTTTTGAACACTGAAGCTTTCTTT. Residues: CASSSLSALRVLNTEAFF.

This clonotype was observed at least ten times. CDR3 DNA: TGTGCCAGCTCACCGGAAGGTACTGAAGCTTTCTTT. This codes for CASSPEGTEAFF. The chain is built from TRBV18 and TRBJ1-1; D gene unclear. V lost 3 bases, J lost 5 bases, and 7 bases lay in between. The V gene's germline CDR1 is KGHSH and CDR2 LQKENI. This CDR3 region has 12 residues.

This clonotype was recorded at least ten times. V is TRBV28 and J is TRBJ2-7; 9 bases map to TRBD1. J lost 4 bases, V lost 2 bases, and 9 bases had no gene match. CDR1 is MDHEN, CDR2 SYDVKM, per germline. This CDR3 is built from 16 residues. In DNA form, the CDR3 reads TGTGCCAGCAGTTTACTCCGCTGGGACAGGGTGTACGAGCAGTACTTC. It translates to CASSLLRWDRVYEQYF.

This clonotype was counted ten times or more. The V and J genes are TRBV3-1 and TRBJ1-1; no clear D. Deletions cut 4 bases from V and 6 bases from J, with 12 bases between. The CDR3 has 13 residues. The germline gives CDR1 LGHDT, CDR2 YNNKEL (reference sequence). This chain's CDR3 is CASSLETLAEAFF. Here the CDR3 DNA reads TGTGCCAGCAGCCTCGAAACACTTGCTGAAGCTTTCTTT.

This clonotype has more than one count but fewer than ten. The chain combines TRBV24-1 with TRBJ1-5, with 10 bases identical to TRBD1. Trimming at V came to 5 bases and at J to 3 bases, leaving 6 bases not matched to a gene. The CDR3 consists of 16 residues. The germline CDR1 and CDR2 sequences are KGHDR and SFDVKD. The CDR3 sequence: CATSGDRGPNNQPQHF. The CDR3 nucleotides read TGTGCCACCAGTGGAGACAGGGGGCCGAACAATCAGCCCCAGCATTTT.

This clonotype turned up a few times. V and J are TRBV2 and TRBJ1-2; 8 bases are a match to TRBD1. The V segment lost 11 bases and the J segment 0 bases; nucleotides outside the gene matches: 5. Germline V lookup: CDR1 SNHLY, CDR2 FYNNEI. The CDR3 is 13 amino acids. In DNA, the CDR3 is TGTGCCTTCCGGGACAGGTCTAACTATGGCTACACCTTC. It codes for CAFRDRSNYGYTF.

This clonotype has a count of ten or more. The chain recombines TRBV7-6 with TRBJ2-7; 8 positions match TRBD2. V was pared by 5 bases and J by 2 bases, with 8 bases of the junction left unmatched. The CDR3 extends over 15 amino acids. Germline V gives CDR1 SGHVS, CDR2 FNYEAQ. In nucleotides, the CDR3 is TGTGCCAGCAGCCCTGGACTAGCCCTAACCTACGAGCAGTACTTC. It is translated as CASSPGLALTYEQYF. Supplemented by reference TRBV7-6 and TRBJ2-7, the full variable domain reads GAGVSQSPRYKVTKRGQDVALRCDPISGHVSLYWYRQALGQGPEFLTYFNYEAQQDKSGLPNDRFSAERPEGSISTLTIQRTEQRDSAMYRCASSPGLALTYEQYFGPGTRLTVT.

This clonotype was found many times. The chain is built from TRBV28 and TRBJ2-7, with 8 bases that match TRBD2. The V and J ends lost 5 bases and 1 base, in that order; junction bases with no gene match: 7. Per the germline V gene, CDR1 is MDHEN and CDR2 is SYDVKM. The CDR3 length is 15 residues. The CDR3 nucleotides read TGTGCCAGCAGTGGAGCGAGCGGGAGATCCTACGAGCAGTACTTC. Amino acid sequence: CASSGASGRSYEQYF.

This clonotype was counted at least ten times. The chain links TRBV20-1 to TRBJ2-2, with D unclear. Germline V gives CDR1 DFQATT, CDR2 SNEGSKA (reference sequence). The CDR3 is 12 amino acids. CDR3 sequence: CRPLTNTGELFF. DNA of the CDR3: TGCAGGCCGCTTACGAACACCGGGGAGCTGTTTTTT.

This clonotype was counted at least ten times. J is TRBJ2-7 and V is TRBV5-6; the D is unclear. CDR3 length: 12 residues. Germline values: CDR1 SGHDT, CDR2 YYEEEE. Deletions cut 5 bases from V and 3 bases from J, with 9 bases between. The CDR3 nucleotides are TGTGCCAGCAGTCGGACCATCTACGAGCAGTACTTC. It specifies CASSRTIYEQYF.

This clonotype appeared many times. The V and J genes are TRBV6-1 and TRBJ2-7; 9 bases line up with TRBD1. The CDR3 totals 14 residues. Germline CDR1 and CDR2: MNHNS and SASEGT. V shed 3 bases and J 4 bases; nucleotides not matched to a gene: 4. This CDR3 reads CASSEGDRVYEQYF. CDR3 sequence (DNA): TGTGCCAGCAGTGAGGGGGACAGGGTTTACGAGCAGTACTTC.

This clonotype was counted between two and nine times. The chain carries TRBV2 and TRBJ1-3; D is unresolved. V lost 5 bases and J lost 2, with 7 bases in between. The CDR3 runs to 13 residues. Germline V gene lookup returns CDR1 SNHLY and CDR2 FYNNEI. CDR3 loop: CASSPETGNTIYF. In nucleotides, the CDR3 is TGTGCCAGCAGTCCTGAGACTGGAAACACCATATATTTT.

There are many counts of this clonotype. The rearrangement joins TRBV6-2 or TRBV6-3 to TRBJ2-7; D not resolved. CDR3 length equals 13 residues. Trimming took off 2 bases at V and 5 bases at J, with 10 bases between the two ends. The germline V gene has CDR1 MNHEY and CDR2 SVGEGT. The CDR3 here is CASSYAGLNEQYF. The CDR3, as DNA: TGTGCCAGCAGTTACGCTGGGCTAAACGAGCAGTACTTC.

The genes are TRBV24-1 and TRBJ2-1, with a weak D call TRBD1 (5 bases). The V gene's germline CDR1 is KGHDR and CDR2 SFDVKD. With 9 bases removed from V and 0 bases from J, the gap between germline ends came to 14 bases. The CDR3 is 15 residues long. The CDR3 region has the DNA TGTGCCACCTCAAAGCAGGGTTTCTCCTACAATGAGCAGTTCTTC. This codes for CATSKQGFSYNEQFF.

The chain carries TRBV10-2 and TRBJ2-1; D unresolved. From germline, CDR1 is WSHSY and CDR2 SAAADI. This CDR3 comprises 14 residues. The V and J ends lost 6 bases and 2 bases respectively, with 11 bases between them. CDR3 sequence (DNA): TGCGCCAGCAGCCCTGGGCGTACCTACAATGAGCAGTTCTTC. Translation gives CASSPGRTYNEQFF.

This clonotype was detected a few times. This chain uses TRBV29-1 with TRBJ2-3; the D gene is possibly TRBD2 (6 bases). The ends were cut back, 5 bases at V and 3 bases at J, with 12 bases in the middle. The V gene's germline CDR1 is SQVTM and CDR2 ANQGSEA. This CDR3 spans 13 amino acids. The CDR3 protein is CSVNLAVTDTQYF. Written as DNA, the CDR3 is TGCAGCGTTAATTTAGCGGTGACAGATACGCAGTATTTT.

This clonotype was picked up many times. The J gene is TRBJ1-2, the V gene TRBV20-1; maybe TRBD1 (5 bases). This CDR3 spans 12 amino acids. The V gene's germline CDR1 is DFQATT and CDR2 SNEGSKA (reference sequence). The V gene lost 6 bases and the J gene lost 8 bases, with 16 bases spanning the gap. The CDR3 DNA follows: TGCAGTGCCCTGGGACGGAAGTACGGCTACACCTTC. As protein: CSALGRKYGYTF.

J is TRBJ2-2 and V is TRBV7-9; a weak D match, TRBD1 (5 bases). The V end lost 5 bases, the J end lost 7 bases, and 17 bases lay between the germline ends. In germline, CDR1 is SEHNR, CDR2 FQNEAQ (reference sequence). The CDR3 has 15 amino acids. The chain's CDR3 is CASSHRGRDGGELFF. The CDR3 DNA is TGTGCCAGCAGCCACAGAGGCAGGGATGGCGGGGAGCTGTTTTTT.

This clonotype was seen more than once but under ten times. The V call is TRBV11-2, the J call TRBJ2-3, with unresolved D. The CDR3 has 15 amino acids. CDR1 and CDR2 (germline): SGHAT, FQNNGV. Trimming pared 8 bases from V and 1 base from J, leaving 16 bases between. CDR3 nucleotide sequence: TGTGCCAGCGGATTAAGGGCTACTCGCACAGATACGCAGTATTTT. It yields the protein CASGLRATRTDTQYF. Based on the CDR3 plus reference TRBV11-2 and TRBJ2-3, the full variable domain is EAGVAQSPRYKIIEKRQSVAFWCNPISGHATLYWYQQILGQGPKLLIQFQNNGVVDDSQLPKDRFSAERLKGVDSTLKIQPAKLEDSAVYLCASGLRATRTDTQYFGPGTRLTVL.

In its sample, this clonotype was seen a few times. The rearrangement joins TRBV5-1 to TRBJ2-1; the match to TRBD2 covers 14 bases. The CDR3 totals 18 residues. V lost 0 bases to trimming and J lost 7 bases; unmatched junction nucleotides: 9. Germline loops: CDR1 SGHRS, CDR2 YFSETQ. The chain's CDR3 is CASSLGGSWTSGRNEQFF. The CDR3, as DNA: TGCGCCAGCAGCTTGGGGGGTAGTTGGACTAGCGGGAGGAATGAGCAGTTCTTC.

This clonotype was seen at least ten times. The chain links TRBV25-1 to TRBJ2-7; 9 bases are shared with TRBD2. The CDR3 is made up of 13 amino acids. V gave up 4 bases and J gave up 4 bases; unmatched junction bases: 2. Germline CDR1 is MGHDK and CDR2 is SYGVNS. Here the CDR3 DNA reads TGTGCCAGCAGTGGCCTAGCGGGATACGAGCAGTACTTC. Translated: CASSGLAGYEQYF.

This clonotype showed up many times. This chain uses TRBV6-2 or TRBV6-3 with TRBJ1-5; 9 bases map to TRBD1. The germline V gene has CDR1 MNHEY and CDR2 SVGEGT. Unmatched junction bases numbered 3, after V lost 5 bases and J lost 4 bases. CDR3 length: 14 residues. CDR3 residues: CASSGTGPNQPQHF. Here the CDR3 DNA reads TGTGCCAGCAGTGGGACAGGGCCAAATCAGCCCCAGCATTTT.

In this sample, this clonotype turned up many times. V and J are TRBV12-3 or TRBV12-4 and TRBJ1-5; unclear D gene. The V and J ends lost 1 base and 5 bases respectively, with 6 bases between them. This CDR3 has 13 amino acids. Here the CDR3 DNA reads TGTGCCAGCAGTTTAGTTGGGGATCAGCCCCAGCATTTT. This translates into CASSLVGDQPQHF.

The CDR3 bases are TGTGCCAGCACCCCAGTGGTCCAGGCCCTAAACACTGAAGCTTTCTTT. Encoded protein: CASTPVVQALNTEAFF. This rearrangement joins TRBV3-1 to TRBJ1-1; D is unclear. The V end was cut by 7 bases, the J end by 2 bases, with 20 bases between. The CDR3 covers 16 residues. Germline V gene data show CDR1 as LGHDT and CDR2 as YNNKEL (reference sequence).

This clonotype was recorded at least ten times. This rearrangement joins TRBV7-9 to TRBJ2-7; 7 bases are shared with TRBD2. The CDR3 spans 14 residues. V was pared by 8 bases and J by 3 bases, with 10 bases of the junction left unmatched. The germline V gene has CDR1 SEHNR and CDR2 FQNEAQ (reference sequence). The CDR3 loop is CASGGGGPYYEQYF. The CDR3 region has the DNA TGTGCCAGCGGGGGGGGAGGACCCTACTACGAGCAGTACTTC. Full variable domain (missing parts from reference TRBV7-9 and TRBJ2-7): DTGVSQNPRHKITKRGQNVTFRCDPISEHNRLYWYRQTLGQGPEFLTYFQNEAQLEKSRLLSDRFSAERPKGSFSTLEIQRTEQGDSAMYLCASGGGGPYYEQYFGPGTRLTVT.

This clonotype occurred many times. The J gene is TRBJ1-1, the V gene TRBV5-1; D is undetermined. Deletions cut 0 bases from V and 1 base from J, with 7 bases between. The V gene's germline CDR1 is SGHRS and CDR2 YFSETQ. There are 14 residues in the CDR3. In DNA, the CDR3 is TGCGCCAGCAGCTTGGGGAGTCAGAACACTGAAGCTTTCTTT. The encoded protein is CASSLGSQNTEAFF.

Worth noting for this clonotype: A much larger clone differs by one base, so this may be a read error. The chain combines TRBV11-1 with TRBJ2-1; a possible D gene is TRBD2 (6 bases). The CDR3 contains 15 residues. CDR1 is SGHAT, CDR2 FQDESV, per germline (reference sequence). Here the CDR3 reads CASSLAVAVYNEQSF. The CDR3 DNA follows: TGTGCCAGCAGCTTAGCGGTAGCGGTCTACAATGAGCAGTCCTTC.

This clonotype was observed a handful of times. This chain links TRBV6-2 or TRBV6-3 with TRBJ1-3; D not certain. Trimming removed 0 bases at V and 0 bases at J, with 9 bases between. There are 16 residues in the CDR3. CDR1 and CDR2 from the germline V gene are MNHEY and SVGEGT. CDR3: CASSYSQRYSGNTIYF. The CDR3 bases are TGTGCCAGCAGTTACTCTCAACGGTACTCTGGAAACACCATATATTTT.

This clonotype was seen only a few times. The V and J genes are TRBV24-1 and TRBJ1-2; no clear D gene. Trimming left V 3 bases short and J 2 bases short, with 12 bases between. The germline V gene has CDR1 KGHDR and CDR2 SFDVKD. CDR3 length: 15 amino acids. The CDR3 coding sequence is TGTGCCACCAGTGATAATGCGATTCCCAACTATGGCTACACCTTC. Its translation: CATSDNAIPNYGYTF.

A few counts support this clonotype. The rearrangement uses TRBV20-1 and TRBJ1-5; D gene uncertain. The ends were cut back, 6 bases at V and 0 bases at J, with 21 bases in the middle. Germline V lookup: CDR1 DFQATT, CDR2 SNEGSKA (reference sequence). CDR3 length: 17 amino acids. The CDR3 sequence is CSARVGPGMYSNQPQHF. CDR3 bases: TGCAGTGCAAGGGTCGGACCCGGGATGTATAGCAATCAGCCCCAGCATTTT.